What follows are 6 T cell receptor beta chains derived from one specimen sequenced in a study of shared clonotypes between healthy human individuals. Profiled with immunoSEQ multiplex PCR; TCRdb holds only in-frame clones, not every one. The sample lists about half a million clones; about 76% were seen once. The sample was PBMCs. The receptor set was obtained from a woman between 40 and 50 years old in good health. Some clones in this sample may be carry-over from other donors' samples.

This chain connects TRBV30 to TRBJ1-2; no definite D call. Trimming took off 5 bases at V and 2 bases at J, with 6 bases between the two ends. Germline CDR1 reads GTSNPN; CDR2 reads SVGIG (reference sequence). CDR3 length equals 11 residues. The CDR3 nucleotides read TGTGCCTGGGTCGGAAACTATGGCTACACCTTC. This sequence encodes CAWVGNYGYTF.

This clone has more than one count but fewer than ten. The gene calls are TRBV14 and TRBJ1-2, with 8 bases aligning to TRBD1. The CDR3 totals 15 residues. Germline V gives CDR1 SGHDN, CDR2 FVKESK. Trimming removed 5 bases from V and 0 bases from J; junction bases left unmatched: 5. Written as DNA, the CDR3 is TGTGCCAGCAGCATGGACAGGGTTCCTAACTATGGCTACACCTTC. Its translation is CASSMDRVPNYGYTF.

Notes on this clone: Within the sample, other DNA sequences also encode this same CDR3. The chain has TRBV19 and TRBJ1-3; D is unresolved. With 6 bases removed from V and 0 bases from J, the gap between germline ends came to 3 bases. This CDR3 spans 12 amino acids. Germline assignment: CDR1 LNHDA and CDR2 SQIVND (reference sequence). CDR3 DNA: TGTGCCAGTAGGAGCTCTGGAAACACCATATATTTT. As protein: CASRSSGNTIYF.

The chain is built from TRBV9 and TRBJ2-1, with 15 bases aligning to TRBD2. The V and J ends lost 4 bases and 9 bases, in that order; junction bases with no gene match: 8. The CDR3 spans 16 residues. Germline CDR1 reads SGDLS; CDR2 reads YYNGEE. The chain's CDR3 is CASSPGTSGRYGEQFF. CDR3 DNA: TGTGCCAGCAGCCCCGGGACTAGCGGGAGGTACGGTGAGCAGTTCTTC.

The V gene is TRBV10-1, the J gene TRBJ1-6; D unresolved. CDR3 length: 12 amino acids. V lost 3 bases to trimming and J lost 7 bases, with 4 bases between them. Per germline, CDR1 WNHNN and CDR2 SYGVQD (reference sequence). The CDR3 DNA sequence: TGCGCCAGCAGTGAAGCCAATTCACCCCTCCACTTT. Its translation: CASSEANSPLHF.

V usage is TRBV4-1 and J usage is TRBJ1-5, with 8 bases lining up with TRBD1. The CDR3 runs 20 residues. J gave up 6 bases and V 1 base, and 20 bases lay outside the gene matches. The germline V gene has CDR1 MGHRA and CDR2 YSYEKL. This CDR3 reads CASSQVGAGGAESIGQPQHF. The CDR3 nucleotides are TGCGCCAGCAGCCAAGTTGGAGCAGGGGGCGCGGAGAGTATTGGTCAGCCCCAGCATTTT.